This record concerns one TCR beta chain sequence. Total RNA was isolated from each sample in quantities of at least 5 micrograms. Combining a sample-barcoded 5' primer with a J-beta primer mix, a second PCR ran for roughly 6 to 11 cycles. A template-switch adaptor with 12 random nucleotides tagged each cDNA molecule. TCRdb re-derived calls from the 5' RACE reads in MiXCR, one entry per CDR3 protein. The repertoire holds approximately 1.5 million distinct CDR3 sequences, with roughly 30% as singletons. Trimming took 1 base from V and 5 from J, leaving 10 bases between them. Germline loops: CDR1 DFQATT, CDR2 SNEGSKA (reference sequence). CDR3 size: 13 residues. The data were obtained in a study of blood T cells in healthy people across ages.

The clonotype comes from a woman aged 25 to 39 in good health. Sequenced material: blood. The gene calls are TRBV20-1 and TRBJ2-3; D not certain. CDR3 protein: CSARVVLRDTQYF. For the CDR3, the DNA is TGCAGTGCTAGAGTCGTGTTACGAGATACGCAGTATTTT.